The 25 T cell receptor beta chains below come from one sample, sequenced in a study of T cell changes during pregnancy in multiple sclerosis. Profiled with immunoSEQ multiplex PCR; TCRdb holds only in-frame clones, not every one. This sample has over 55,000 clones, with 85% to 95% found just once. The sample consisted of CD8+ T cells from peripheral blood mononuclear cells, taken in the third trimester of pregnancy. The receptor source for this set is a female donor in good health, enrolled as a control in a pregnancy study.

The chain is built from TRBV6-1 and TRBJ1-5; 9 bases agree with TRBD1. From germline, CDR1 is MNHNS and CDR2 SASEGT. This CDR3 spans 14 amino acids. Trimming at V came to 8 bases and at J to 6 bases, leaving 8 bases not matched to a gene. CDR3 sequence reads: CASLDRGVGQPQHF. CDR3 bases: TGTGCCAGCCTGGACAGGGGTGTGGGTCAGCCCCAGCATTTT.

The V gene is TRBV11-2, the J gene TRBJ1-1; D perhaps matches TRBD1 (6 bases). From germline, CDR1 is SGHAT and CDR2 FQNNGV. Between the trimmed V and J ends, which lost 3 bases and 6 bases, there was a span of 11 bases. The CDR3 totals 13 residues. This CDR3 reads CASSLYRVAEAFF. The DNA of the CDR3 is TGTGCCAGCAGCTTGTACAGGGTGGCTGAAGCTTTCTTT.

The rearrangement links TRBV5-1 to TRBJ2-5, with D perhaps TRBD2 (6 bases). This CDR3 spans 15 amino acids. V was trimmed by 2 bases and J by 0 bases, leaving 11 bases between them. Germline lookup yields CDR1 SGHRS and CDR2 YFSETQ. The CDR3 region has the DNA TGCGCCAGCAGCTTCGCGGGAAACTACCAAGAGACCCAGTACTTC. This encodes CASSFAGNYQETQYF. Full variable domain (missing parts from reference TRBV5-1 and TRBJ2-5): KAGVTQTPRYLIKTRGQQVTLSCSPISGHRSVSWYQQTPGQGLQFLFEYFSETQRNKGNFPGRFSGRQFSNSRSEMNVSTLELGDSALYLCASSFAGNYQETQYFGPGTRLLVL.

The chain couples TRBV15 to TRBJ1-1; D uncertain. Per germline, CDR1 LNHNV and CDR2 YYDKDF (reference sequence). The CDR3 consists of 15 residues. V lost 0 bases and J lost 3, with 11 bases in between. The CDR3 bases are TGTGCCACCAGCAGAGATCCTTTGAGGGACACTGAAGCTTTCTTT. It translates to CATSRDPLRDTEAFF.

This chain links TRBV27 with TRBJ2-7, with 8 nucleotides matching TRBD1. CDR1 and CDR2 from the germline V gene are MNHEY and SMNVEV (reference sequence). The J segment lost 5 bases and the V segment lost 4 bases, leaving 10 bases of the junction unmatched. The CDR3 is 15 amino acids. Here the CDR3 DNA reads TGTGCCAGCAGTTCCCTCGGGACAGGCAAAAACGAGCAGTACTTC. It encodes CASSSLGTGKNEQYF.

V is TRBV27 and J is TRBJ2-7; 9 nucleotides line up with TRBD1. J lost 2 bases, V lost 3 bases, and 8 bases had no gene match. The CDR3 has 16 amino acids. The germline CDR1 and CDR2 sequences are MNHEY and SMNVEV (reference sequence). The CDR3 sequence: CASSLSPGTGTYEQYF. In nucleotides, the CDR3 is TGTGCCAGCAGTTTGTCCCCCGGGACAGGGACCTACGAGCAGTACTTC.

The CDR3 bases are TGTGCCAGCAGCTTTATAGCCGCATCCTCTGGGGCCAACGTCCTGACTTTC. Encoded protein: CASSFIAASSGANVLTF. This chain links TRBV7-8 with TRBJ2-6; D is unclear. Germline CDR1 is SGHVS and CDR2 is FQNEAQ. Trimming took off 3 bases at V and 0 bases at J, with 12 bases between the two ends. This CDR3 comprises 17 residues. The full variable domain, rest sourced from reference TRBV7-8 and TRBJ2-6, is GAGVSQSPRYKVAKRGQDVALRCDPISGHVSLFWYQQALGQGPEFLTYFQNEAQLDKSGLPSDRFFAERPEGSVSTLKIQRTQQEDSAVYLCASSFIAASSGANVLTFGAGSRLTVL.

The chain recombines TRBV10-3 with TRBJ1-2; 8 bases line up with TRBD1. This CDR3 is 13 amino acids long. Germline V gives CDR1 ENHRY, CDR2 SYGVKD. Trimming took 9 bases from V and 4 from J; bases not matched to a gene: 7. CDR3 DNA sequence: TGTGCCATAGCAGGACAGGGCGGCTATGGCTACACCTTC. It codes for CAIAGQGGYGYTF.

This clone came up once. The genes are TRBV27 and TRBJ2-1, with 9 bases matching TRBD2. Per germline, CDR1 MNHEY and CDR2 SMNVEV (reference sequence). The CDR3 runs to 14 residues. Trimming at V came to 2 bases and at J to 8 bases, leaving 4 bases not matched to a gene. CDR3 residues: CASSLLAGIDEQFF. CDR3 nucleotide sequence: TGTGCCAGCAGTTTACTAGCGGGGATCGATGAGCAGTTCTTC.

This chain uses TRBV5-6 with TRBJ2-1; 8 bases agree with TRBD1. Germline CDR1 and CDR2: SGHDT and YYEEEE. The V gene end was trimmed by 2 bases and the J gene end by 4 bases; junction bases not matched to a gene: 11. The CDR3 totals 17 residues. Here the CDR3 DNA reads TGTGCCAGCAGCTTCCGGGACAGGCAGCTATTATACAATGAGCAGTTCTTC. Protein product: CASSFRDRQLLYNEQFF.

This chain connects TRBV6-5 to TRBJ1-4, with 7 bases that match TRBD1. The CDR3 loop spans 13 amino acids. The V and J ends lost 6 bases and 8 bases, in that order; junction bases with no gene match: 6. Germline V gene data show CDR1 as MNHEY and CDR2 as SVGAGI. DNA for the CDR3: TGTGCCAGCAGGAAAACAGGGGACGAAAAACTGTTTTTT. This encodes CASRKTGDEKLFF.

This chain links TRBV25-1 with TRBJ2-7; TRBD2 matches 9 bases. V lost 3 bases to trimming and J lost 3 bases; unmatched junction nucleotides: 6. Germline CDR1 MGHDK, CDR2 SYGVNS. This CDR3 contains 15 residues. In DNA form, the CDR3 reads TGTGCCAGCAGTGACTTGGGCGGGGGGGACTACGAGCAGTACTTC. It is translated as CASSDLGGGDYEQYF.

This clone was counted a single time. The chain joins TRBV5-4 to TRBJ1-2; possibly TRBD1 for D (6 bases). Germline-derived CDR1 and CDR2 are SGHNT and YYREEE (reference sequence). The V gene lost 0 bases and the J gene lost 6 bases, with 9 bases spanning the gap. This CDR3 region has 13 residues. CDR3 nucleotides: TGTGCCAGCAGCTTGGGTACAGGGAATGGCTACACCTTC. The encoded protein is CASSLGTGNGYTF.

V and J are TRBV7-2 and TRBJ2-1, with 14 bases fitting TRBD2. The CDR3 covers 16 residues. Unmatched junction bases numbered 8, after V lost 5 bases and J lost 8 bases. The germline V gene has CDR1 SGHTA and CDR2 FQGNSA. The CDR3, as DNA: TGTGCCAGCAGCCCCAGACTAGCGGGGGGGCCGGATGAGCAGTTCTTC. This encodes CASSPRLAGGPDEQFF. The full variable domain, completed using reference TRBV7-2 and TRBJ2-1, is GAGVSQSPSNKVTEKGKDVELRCDPISGHTALYWYRQSLGQGLEFLIYFQGNSAPDKSGLPSDRFSAERTGGSVSTLTIQRTQQEDSAVYLCASSPRLAGGPDEQFFGPGTRLTVL.

The V and J genes are TRBV7-9 and TRBJ1-2; a possible D gene is TRBD1 (5 bases). This CDR3 is built from 15 residues. From germline, CDR1 is SEHNR and CDR2 FQNEAQ (reference sequence). Trimming pared 1 base from V and 5 bases from J, leaving 14 bases between. The CDR3 region is CASSLGAGYSYGYTF. Written as DNA, the CDR3 is TGTGCCAGCAGCTTAGGGGCAGGGTATTCGTATGGCTACACCTTC.

The rearrangement uses TRBV4-2 and TRBJ1-5; D gene uncertain. Germline V CDR1 and CDR2: LGHNA, YNFKEQ. V was trimmed by 4 bases and J by 6 bases, leaving 10 bases between them. The CDR3 is 13 amino acids. CDR3 region: CASSLTSGQPQHF. The CDR3 DNA is TGTGCCAGCAGCCTCACAAGCGGTCAGCCCCAGCATTTT.

The J gene is TRBJ1-5, the V gene TRBV7-9; a weak D match, TRBD1 (5 bases). Germline CDR1 reads SEHNR; CDR2 reads FQNEAQ (reference sequence). Trimming shortened V by 2 bases and J by 6 bases, and 5 bases separated the two germline ends. The length of the CDR3 is 12 residues. The CDR3 bases are TGTGCCAGCAGCTTACAGGGTCAGCCCCAGCATTTT. This gives the protein CASSLQGQPQHF.

This chain joins TRBV6-1 and TRBJ2-7; maybe TRBD2 (5 bases). With 4 bases removed from V and 4 bases from J, the gap between germline ends came to 20 bases. The CDR3 runs to 16 residues. Germline V gene sequence: CDR1 MNHNS, CDR2 SASEGT. The CDR3 is CASSVLGVMDPYEQYF. The DNA for the CDR3 is TGTGCCAGCAGTGTTCTGGGAGTGATGGACCCATACGAGCAGTACTTC.

The rearrangement uses TRBV30 and TRBJ2-7; 8 nucleotides agree with TRBD1. This CDR3 has 14 residues. Trimming took 1 base from V and 2 from J; bases not matched to a gene: 4. CDR1 is GTSNPN, CDR2 SVGIG, per germline (reference sequence). This CDR3 reads CAWSGGQEAYEQYF. In DNA, the CDR3 is TGTGCCTGGAGTGGGGGACAGGAAGCCTACGAGCAGTACTTC.

This chain links TRBV11-2 with TRBJ2-3; 8 bases are a match to TRBD1. The CDR3 totals 15 residues. V shed 1 base and J 5 bases; nucleotides not matched to a gene: 5. Per germline, CDR1 SGHAT and CDR2 FQNNGV. The CDR3 DNA reads as TGTGCCAGCAGCTTAGGGCAGGGGGCCAGAGATACGCAGTATTTT. Its protein product is CASSLGQGARDTQYF. Full variable domain (missing parts from reference TRBV11-2 and TRBJ2-3): EAGVAQSPRYKIIEKRQSVAFWCNPISGHATLYWYQQILGQGPKLLIQFQNNGVVDDSQLPKDRFSAERLKGVDSTLKIQPAKLEDSAVYLCASSLGQGARDTQYFGPGTRLTVL.

J is TRBJ1-5 and V is TRBV4-3; no reliable D call. The CDR3 spans 15 residues. Germline V lookup: CDR1 LGHNA, CDR2 YSLEER. V was shortened by 3 bases and J by 0 bases, with 9 bases between the two germline ends. This CDR3 reads CASSHDRDSNQPQHF. CDR3 bases: TGCGCCAGCAGCCACGACCGGGATAGCAATCAGCCCCAGCATTTT.

This sequence joins TRBV5-1 and TRBJ2-1; TRBD1 agrees at 8 bases. The CDR3 totals 15 residues. Germline CDR1 SGHRS, CDR2 YFSETQ. The trim removed 4 bases at V and 4 bases at J, leaving 7 bases unmatched. CDR3 amino acids: CASSTGTGSYNEQFF. The CDR3 DNA is TGCGCCAGCAGCACCGGGACAGGTTCATACAATGAGCAGTTCTTC.

The gene calls are TRBV19 and TRBJ2-3; 7 positions agree with TRBD1. There are 14 residues in the CDR3. Germline trimming cut 9 bases from V and 2 bases from J; bases unmatched to any gene: 8. The germline V gene encodes CDR1 LNHDA and CDR2 SQIVND (reference sequence). The CDR3 protein is CASSGQAYTDTQYF. The CDR3 DNA reads as TGTGCCAGCTCAGGACAGGCCTACACAGATACGCAGTATTTT. The complete variable domain, with remaining parts taken from reference TRBV19 and TRBJ2-3, reads DGGITQSPKYLFRKEGQNVTLSCEQNLNHDAMYWYRQDPGQGLRLIYYSQIVNDFQKGDIAEGYSVSREKKESFPLTVTSAQKNPTAFYLCASSGQAYTDTQYFGPGTRLTVL.

V gene TRBV19 combines with J gene TRBJ1-1; D may be TRBD1 (6 bases). Germline V CDR1 and CDR2: LNHDA, SQIVND (reference sequence). This CDR3 contains 16 residues. V was shortened by 3 bases and J by 1 base, with 15 bases between the two germline ends. CDR3 protein: CASSMGQTGTNTEAFF. The CDR3 coding sequence is TGTGCCAGTAGTATGGGCCAGACAGGCACGAACACTGAAGCTTTCTTT.

A single count supports this clone. The genes are TRBV18 and TRBJ1-4; unclear D gene. V gave up 3 bases and J gave up 0 bases, with 8 bases separating them. The CDR3 is 15 residues long. Germline values: CDR1 KGHSH, CDR2 LQKENI. CDR3 DNA sequence: TGTGCCAGCTCACCCTTCAGTGCAACTAATGAAAAACTGTTTTTT. Translation: CASSPFSATNEKLFF. The whole variable domain, remainder taken from reference TRBV18 and TRBJ1-4, is NAGVMQNPRHLVRRRGQEARLRCSPMKGHSHVYWYRQLPEEGLKFMVYLQKENIIDESGMPKERFSAEFPKEGPSILRIQQVVRGDSAAYFCASSPFSATNEKLFFGSGTQLSVL.